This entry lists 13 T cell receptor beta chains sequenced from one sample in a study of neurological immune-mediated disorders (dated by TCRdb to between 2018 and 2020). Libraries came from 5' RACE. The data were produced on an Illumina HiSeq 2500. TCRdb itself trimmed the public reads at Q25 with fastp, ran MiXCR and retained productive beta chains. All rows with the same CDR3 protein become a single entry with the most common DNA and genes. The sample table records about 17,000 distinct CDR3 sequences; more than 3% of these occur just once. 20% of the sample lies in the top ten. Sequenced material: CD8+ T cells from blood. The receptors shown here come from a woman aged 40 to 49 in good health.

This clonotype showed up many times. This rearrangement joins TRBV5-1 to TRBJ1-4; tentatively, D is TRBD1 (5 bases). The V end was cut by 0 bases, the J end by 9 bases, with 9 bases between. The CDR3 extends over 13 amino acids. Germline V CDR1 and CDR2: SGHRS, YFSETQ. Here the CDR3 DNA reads TGCGCCAGCAGCTTGGGTAGGGGCCAAAAACTGTTTTTT. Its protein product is CASSLGRGQKLFF. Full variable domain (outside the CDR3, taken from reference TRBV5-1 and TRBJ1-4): KAGVTQTPRYLIKTRGQQVTLSCSPISGHRSVSWYQQTPGQGLQFLFEYFSETQRNKGNFPGRFSGRQFSNSRSEMNVSTLELGDSALYLCASSLGRGQKLFFGSGTQLSVL.

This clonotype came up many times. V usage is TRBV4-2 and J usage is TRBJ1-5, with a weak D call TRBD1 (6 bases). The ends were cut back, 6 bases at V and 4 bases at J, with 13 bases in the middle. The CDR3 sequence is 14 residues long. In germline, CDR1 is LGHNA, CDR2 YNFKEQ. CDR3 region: CASREGDQNQPQHF. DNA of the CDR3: TGTGCCAGCAGAGAGGGGGACCAAAATCAGCCCCAGCATTTT.

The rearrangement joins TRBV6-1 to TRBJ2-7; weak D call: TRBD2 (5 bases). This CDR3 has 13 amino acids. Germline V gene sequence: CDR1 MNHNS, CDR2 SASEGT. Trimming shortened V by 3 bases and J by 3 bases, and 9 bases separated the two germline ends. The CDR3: CASSEKRVYEQYF. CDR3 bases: TGTGCCAGCAGTGAGAAGAGGGTCTACGAGCAGTACTTC.

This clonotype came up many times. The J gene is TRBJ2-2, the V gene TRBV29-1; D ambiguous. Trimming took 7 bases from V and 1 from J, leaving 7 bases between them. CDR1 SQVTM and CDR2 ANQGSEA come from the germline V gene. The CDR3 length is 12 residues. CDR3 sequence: CSAPKNTGELFF. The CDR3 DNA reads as TGCAGCGCCCCAAAGAACACCGGGGAGCTGTTTTTT.

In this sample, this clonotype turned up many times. The CDR3 spells CASSLSAQGPQHF. The CDR3 region has the DNA TGTGCCAGCAGTTTAAGCGCGCAGGGGCCCCAGCATTTT. The V call is TRBV28, the J call TRBJ1-5; D perhaps matches TRBD1 (5 bases). The CDR3 is made up of 13 amino acids. Germline assignment: CDR1 MDHEN and CDR2 SYDVKM. Trimming cost V 2 bases and J 9 bases, with 11 bases left between them.

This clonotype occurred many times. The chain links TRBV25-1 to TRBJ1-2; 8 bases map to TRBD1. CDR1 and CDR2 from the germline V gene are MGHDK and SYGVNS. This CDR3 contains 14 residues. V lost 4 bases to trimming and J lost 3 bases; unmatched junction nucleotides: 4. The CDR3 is CASSGGGQDYGYTF. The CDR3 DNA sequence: TGTGCCAGCAGTGGGGGGGGACAGGACTATGGCTACACCTTC.

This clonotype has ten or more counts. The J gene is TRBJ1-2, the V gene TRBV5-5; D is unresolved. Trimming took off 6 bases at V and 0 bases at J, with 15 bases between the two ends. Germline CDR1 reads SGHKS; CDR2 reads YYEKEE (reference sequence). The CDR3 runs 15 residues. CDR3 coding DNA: TGTGCCAGCAACACCCGGACTCCTCCTAACTATGGCTACACCTTC. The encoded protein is CASNTRTPPNYGYTF.

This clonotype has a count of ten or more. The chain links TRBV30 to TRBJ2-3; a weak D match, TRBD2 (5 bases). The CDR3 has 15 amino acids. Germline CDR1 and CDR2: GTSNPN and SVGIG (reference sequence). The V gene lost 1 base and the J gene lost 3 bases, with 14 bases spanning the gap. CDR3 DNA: TGTGCCTGGAGTGGAGCGGTCTCGGGAACAGATACGCAGTATTTT. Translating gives CAWSGAVSGTDTQYF.

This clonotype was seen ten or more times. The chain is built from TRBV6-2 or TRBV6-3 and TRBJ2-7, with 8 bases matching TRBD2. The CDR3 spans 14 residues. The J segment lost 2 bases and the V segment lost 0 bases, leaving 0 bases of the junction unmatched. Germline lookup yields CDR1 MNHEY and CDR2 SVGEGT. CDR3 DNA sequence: TGTGCCAGCAGTTACTCGACTAGCGCCTACGAGCAGTACTTC. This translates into CASSYSTSAYEQYF.

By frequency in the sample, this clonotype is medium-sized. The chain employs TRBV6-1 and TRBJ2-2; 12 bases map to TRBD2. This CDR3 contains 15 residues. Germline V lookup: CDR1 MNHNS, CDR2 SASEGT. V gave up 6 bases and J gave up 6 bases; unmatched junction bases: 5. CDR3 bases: TGTGCCAGCAGCCCGACTAGCGGGAGCCCCGGGGAGCTGTTTTTT. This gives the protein CASSPTSGSPGELFF.

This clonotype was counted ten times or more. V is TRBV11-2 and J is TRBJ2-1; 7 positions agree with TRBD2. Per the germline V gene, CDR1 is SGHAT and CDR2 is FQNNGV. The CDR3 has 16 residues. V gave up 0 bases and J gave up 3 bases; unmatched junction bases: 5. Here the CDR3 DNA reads TGTGCCAGCAGCTTAGAGGAGGCTAGCGGCTACAATGAGCAGTTCTTC. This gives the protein CASSLEEASGYNEQFF.

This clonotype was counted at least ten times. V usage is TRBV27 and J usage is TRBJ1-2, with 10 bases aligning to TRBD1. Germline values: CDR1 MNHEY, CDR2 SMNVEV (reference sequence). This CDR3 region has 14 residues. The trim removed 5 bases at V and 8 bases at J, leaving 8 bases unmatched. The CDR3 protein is CASSPGQGFVGYTF. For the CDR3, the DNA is TGTGCCAGCAGTCCGGGACAGGGGTTTGTAGGCTACACCTTC.

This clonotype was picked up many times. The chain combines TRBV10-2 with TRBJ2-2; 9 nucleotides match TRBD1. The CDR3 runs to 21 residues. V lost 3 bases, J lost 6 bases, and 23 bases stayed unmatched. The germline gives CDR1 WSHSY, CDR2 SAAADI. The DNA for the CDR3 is TGCGCCAGCAGTGACTACAAATCTACTTACCCGGGACAGGGCAAGGCCGGGGAGCTGTTTTTT. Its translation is CASSDYKSTYPGQGKAGELFF.